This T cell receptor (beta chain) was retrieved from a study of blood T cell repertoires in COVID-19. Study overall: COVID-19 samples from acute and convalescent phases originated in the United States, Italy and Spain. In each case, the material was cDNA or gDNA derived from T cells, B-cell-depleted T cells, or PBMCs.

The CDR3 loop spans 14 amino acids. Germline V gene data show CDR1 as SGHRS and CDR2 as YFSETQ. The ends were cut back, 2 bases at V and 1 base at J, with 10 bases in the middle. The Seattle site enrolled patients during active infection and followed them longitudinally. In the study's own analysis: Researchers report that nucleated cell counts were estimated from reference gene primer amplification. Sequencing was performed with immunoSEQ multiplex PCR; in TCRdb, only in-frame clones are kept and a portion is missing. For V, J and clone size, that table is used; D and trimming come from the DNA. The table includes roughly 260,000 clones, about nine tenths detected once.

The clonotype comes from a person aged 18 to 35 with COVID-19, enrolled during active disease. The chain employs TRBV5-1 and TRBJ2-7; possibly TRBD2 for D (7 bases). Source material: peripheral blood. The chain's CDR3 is CASSFGGASYEQYF. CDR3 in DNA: TGCGCCAGCAGCTTTGGGGGGGCTTCCTACGAGCAGTACTTC. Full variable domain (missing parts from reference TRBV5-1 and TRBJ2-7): KAGVTQTPRYLIKTRGQQVTLSCSPISGHRSVSWYQQTPGQGLQFLFEYFSETQRNKGNFPGRFSGRQFSNSRSEMNVSTLELGDSALYLCASSFGGASYEQYFGPGTRLTVT.